Sequencing of this TCR beta chain was carried out in a study of cytomegalovirus exposure and HLA in healthy donors. Findings and caveats of the study: The study recorded some 160 TCR beta chains that were cytomegalovirus-associated. A few CMV-associated chains were confirmed in vitro to be specific for CMV antigens.

Method: immunoSEQ multiplex PCR; TCRdb's copy keeps in-frame clones and lacks some. The table has under 250,000 clones, around 78% seen once. In regard to this clone: Its target is unknown.

The receptor was isolated from a woman younger than 35 in good health and CMV-seronegative. Sequencing was carried out using PBMCs.

The CDR3 region is CASSGGGGAQGETQYF. Here the CDR3 DNA reads TGTGCCAGCAGTGGTGGCGGGGGGGCGCAGGGTGAGACCCAGTACTTC. The rearrangement links TRBV28 to TRBJ2-5, with 9 bases identical to TRBD2. Germline V gives CDR1 MDHEN, CDR2 SYDVKM. With 5 bases clipped from V and 5 bases from J, the junction kept 12 bases outside the gene matches. CDR3 length: 16 amino acids.